This entry lists 31 T cell receptor beta chains sequenced from one sample in a study of sequential checkpoint blockade in melanoma. Generated by immunoSEQ multiplex PCR, the TCRdb table keeps only in-frame clones and is missing some. The sample has under 45,000 clones, almost 85% seen once. Treatment denoted: randomized to nivolumab then ipilimumab (arm A) or the reverse (arm B). Specimen: CD8+ T cells sorted from blood (inferred from file names), collected from a patient given nivolumab and ipilimumab in sequence. Receptor source: a human donor with melanoma.

The chain combines TRBV27 with TRBJ1-5; the D is unclear. Trimming took 0 bases from V and 7 from J, leaving 16 bases between them. Germline CDR1 and CDR2: MNHEY and SMNVEV (reference sequence). The CDR3 runs to 16 residues. The CDR3 DNA sequence: TGTGCCAGCAGTTTATCTAGTGAGGGCTCGAGACAGCCCCAGCATTTT. It yields the protein CASSLSSEGSRQPQHF.

CDR3: CASSYLGQGNTEAFF. CDR3 DNA: TGTGCCAGCAGTTATCTGGGACAGGGGAACACTGAAGCTTTCTTT. The chain combines TRBV6-5 with TRBJ1-1, with TRBD1 matching over 9 bases. This CDR3 spans 15 amino acids. Unmatched junction bases numbered 3, after V lost 3 bases and J lost 1 base. Germline V gives CDR1 MNHEY, CDR2 SVGAGI.

The V gene is TRBV5-1, the J gene TRBJ2-3, with TRBD1 matching 8 bases. The germline gives CDR1 SGHRS, CDR2 YFSETQ. The CDR3 has 14 residues. Trimming removed 4 bases from V and 4 bases from J; junction bases left unmatched: 5. DNA of the CDR3: TGCGCCAGCAGCCCGGGACAGGAGGCAGATACGCAGTATTTT. It codes for CASSPGQEADTQYF.

The V gene is TRBV5-8, the J gene TRBJ1-2; 8 bases are shared with TRBD1. This CDR3 spans 14 amino acids. Per the germline V gene, CDR1 is SGHTS and CDR2 is YDEGEE. J lost 3 bases, V lost 4 bases, and 5 bases had no gene match. The CDR3 sequence is CASSPRGPDYGYTF. The DNA of the CDR3 is TGTGCCAGCAGCCCCAGGGGGCCAGACTATGGCTACACCTTC.

Here the CDR3 DNA reads TGTGCCAGCAGCGTTTCGGGGGGGGCGTCCTACAATGAGCAGTTCTTC. Translation: CASSVSGGASYNEQFF. The V gene is TRBV9, the J gene TRBJ2-1; 8 nucleotides agree with TRBD2. The V gene's germline CDR1 is SGDLS and CDR2 YYNGEE. The J segment lost 1 base and the V segment lost 2 bases, leaving 5 bases of the junction unmatched. This CDR3 has 16 residues.

With respect to this clone: One end of the junction fails to match germline, which may point to a read error. DNA for the CDR3: TGTGCCAGTAGTCCCCGGACAGGGTTGGGTGAGCAGTGCTTC. Amino acid sequence: CASSPRTGLGEQCF. The genes are TRBV19 and TRBJ2-7; 8 nucleotides agree with TRBD1. Looked up from germline, CDR1 is LNHDA and CDR2 is SQIVND (reference sequence). The CDR3 runs to 14 residues.

As regards this clone: Different DNA sequences within this sample yield the same CDR3. The rearrangement joins TRBV30 to TRBJ2-3; 8 bases align to TRBD2. Germline CDR1 is GTSNPN and CDR2 is SVGIG (reference sequence). The V segment lost 0 bases and the J segment 5 bases; nucleotides outside the gene matches: 7. The CDR3 runs to 15 residues. As DNA, the CDR3 is TGTGCCTGGAGTGTCGGGAACGGGGGGGGAGATACGCAGTATTTT. This encodes CAWSVGNGGGDTQYF.

The V call is TRBV4-2, the J call TRBJ2-7; D is possibly TRBD1 (6 bases). The CDR3 has 14 amino acids. CDR1 and CDR2 (germline): LGHNA, YNFKEQ. Deletions cut 0 bases from V and 4 bases from J, with 10 bases between. CDR3 DNA: TGTGCCAGCAGCCAAGATAGGGGGTTTTACGAGCAGTACTTC. Translation: CASSQDRGFYEQYF.

The V call is TRBV14, the J call TRBJ2-5, with D possibly TRBD1 on 6 matching bases. This CDR3 is built from 12 residues. Per germline, CDR1 SGHDN and CDR2 FVKESK. V shed 3 bases and J shed 8 bases, with 10 bases lying between them. For the CDR3, the DNA is TGTGCCAGCAGCCATCCGGGACATACCCAGTACTTC. Translated: CASSHPGHTQYF.

The V gene is TRBV27, the J gene TRBJ2-1; 10 bases match TRBD2. The CDR3 runs 16 residues. Looked up from germline, CDR1 is MNHEY and CDR2 is SMNVEV (reference sequence). V lost 0 bases and J lost 10; bases outside the gene matches: 9. The CDR3 sequence is CASSLSSSGGAREQFF. In DNA, the CDR3 is TGTGCCAGCAGTTTATCGTCGAGCGGGGGGGCCAGGGAGCAGTTCTTC.

The rearrangement joins TRBV5-4 to TRBJ2-3; D is unresolved. Trimming left V 0 bases short and J 2 bases short, with 7 bases between. Germline-derived CDR1 and CDR2 are SGHNT and YYREEE (reference sequence). This CDR3 comprises 14 residues. CDR3 residues: CASSLGTNTDTQYF. CDR3 bases: TGTGCCAGCAGCTTGGGAACAAACACAGATACGCAGTATTTT. Using reference TRBV5-4 and TRBJ2-3 for the parts outside the CDR3, the full variable domain is ETGVTQSPTHLIKTRGQQVTLRCSSQSGHNTVSWYQQALGQGPQFIFQYYREEENGRGNFPPRFSGLQFPNYSSELNVNALELDDSALYLCASSLGTNTDTQYFGPGTRLTVL.

This chain uses TRBV6-1 with TRBJ2-5; D may be TRBD1 (6 bases). Trimming cost V 1 base and J 0 bases, with 12 bases left between them. Germline V gives CDR1 MNHNS, CDR2 SASEGT. CDR3 length: 16 amino acids. CDR3 sequence: CASSEEAGAYQETQYF. In nucleotides, the CDR3 is TGTGCCAGCAGTGAAGAAGCAGGGGCCTACCAAGAGACCCAGTACTTC.

The CDR3 coding sequence is TGTGCCAGCAGTTACTCGCCAGGGACTAATGAAAAACTGTTTTTT. This codes for CASSYSPGTNEKLFF. The rearrangement joins TRBV6-5 to TRBJ1-4; perhaps TRBD1 as D (5 bases). The V gene's germline CDR1 is MNHEY and CDR2 SVGAGI. The V gene lost 0 bases and the J gene lost 2 bases, with 7 bases spanning the gap. The CDR3 is 15 residues long.

This clone appeared once. V gene TRBV5-1 combines with J gene TRBJ2-7; 7 bases fit TRBD1. This CDR3 is 15 amino acids long. Germline V gene sequence: CDR1 SGHRS, CDR2 YFSETQ. The J segment lost 5 bases and the V segment lost 1 base, leaving 9 bases of the junction unmatched. The CDR3 bases are TGCGCCAGCAGCTTGCTTACAGGGGTGTTGGACGAGCAGTACTTC. Encoded protein: CASSLLTGVLDEQYF.

CDR3 sequence (DNA): TGTGCCAGCAGTTTGTCGACAGGGGGAAGCAATCAGCCCCAGCATTTT. This encodes CASSLSTGGSNQPQHF. This chain connects TRBV28 to TRBJ1-5; 9 nucleotides agree with TRBD1. The germline V gene has CDR1 MDHEN and CDR2 SYDVKM. V was pared by 3 bases and J by 1 base, with 4 bases of the junction left unmatched. The CDR3 extends over 16 amino acids.

The chain couples TRBV19 to TRBJ1-1; no definite D call. The germline V gene has CDR1 LNHDA and CDR2 SQIVND (reference sequence). This CDR3 contains 13 residues. Trimming cost V 3 bases and J 7 bases, with 12 bases left between them. CDR3 DNA sequence: TGTGCCAGTAGTATGGAGGGTGTTAGTGAAGCTTTCTTT. Translated, it gives CASSMEGVSEAFF.

The rearrangement links TRBV4-1 to TRBJ2-3; 9 bases fit TRBD2. The germline V gene has CDR1 MGHRA and CDR2 YSYEKL. After removal of 3 bases from V and 3 bases from J, the junction contained 7 bases not matched to a gene. The CDR3 consists of 16 residues. Written as DNA, the CDR3 is TGCGCCAGCAGCCACCCGACTAGCGGCCCAACAGATACGCAGTATTTT. The encoded protein is CASSHPTSGPTDTQYF.

This chain joins TRBV5-1 and TRBJ2-2; 11 bases match TRBD1. Germline CDR1 reads SGHRS; CDR2 reads YFSETQ. Germline trimming cut 0 bases from V and 3 bases from J; bases unmatched to any gene: 10. The CDR3 has 19 residues. The CDR3 DNA is TGCGCCAGCAGCTTGGATTACCGCGGACAGGGGGCTTACACCGGGGAGCTGTTTTTT. Residues: CASSLDYRGQGAYTGELFF.

The gene calls are TRBV5-6 and TRBJ2-5; 8 bases fit TRBD2. The trim removed 5 bases at V and 2 bases at J, leaving 5 bases unmatched. Germline-derived CDR1 and CDR2 are SGHDT and YYEEEE. There are 14 residues in the CDR3. The DNA for the CDR3 is TGTGCCAGCAGAGCCGGGACTAGTCAAGAGACCCAGTACTTC. Its protein is CASRAGTSQETQYF.

J is TRBJ2-5 and V is TRBV28, with 14 bases identical to TRBD2. The CDR3 is 15 residues long. Germline CDR1 MDHEN, CDR2 SYDVKM. V lost 6 bases, J lost 8 bases, and 8 bases stayed unmatched. This CDR3 reads CASSRTSGGPDTQYF. The CDR3 bases are TGTGCCAGCAGCCGGACTAGCGGGGGGCCAGATACCCAGTACTTC. Using reference TRBV28 and TRBJ2-5 for the parts outside the CDR3, the full variable domain is DVKVTQSSRYLVKRTGEKVFLECVQDMDHENMFWYRQDPGLGLRLIYFSYDVKMKEKGDIPEGYSVSREKKERFSLILESASTNQTSMYLCASSRTSGGPDTQYFGPGTRLLVL.

The chain is built from TRBV6-5 and TRBJ2-1; the D is unclear. Trimming shortened V by 0 bases and J by 3 bases, and 6 bases separated the two germline ends. The CDR3 runs to 14 residues. The germline CDR1 and CDR2 sequences are MNHEY and SVGAGI. The DNA for the CDR3 is TGTGCCAGCAGTTACTCGAGCTACTACAATGAGCAGTTCTTC. Amino acids: CASSYSSYYNEQFF.

The chain is built from TRBV4-1 and TRBJ2-2; D may be TRBD2 (6 bases). This CDR3 contains 15 residues. Trimming cost V 4 bases and J 4 bases, with 13 bases left between them. Germline V lookup: CDR1 MGHRA, CDR2 YSYEKL. CDR3 in amino acids: CASSLWTEGTGELFF. CDR3 coding DNA: TGCGCCAGCAGCCTTTGGACGGAGGGCACCGGGGAGCTGTTTTTT.

DNA of the CDR3: TGTGCCAGCAGCTCACAGGGGAACACTGAAGCTTTCTTT. It codes for CASSSQGNTEAFF. The chain joins TRBV27 to TRBJ1-1, with D maybe TRBD1 (6 bases). CDR3 length: 13 residues. Germline CDR1 is MNHEY and CDR2 is SMNVEV (reference sequence). Trimming stripped 6 bases from V and 1 base from J, with 9 bases between.

As DNA, the CDR3 is TGTGCCAGCAGGGGGGGAGGGATGATAGATACGCAGTATTTT. Translating it yields CASRGGGMIDTQYF. The chain carries TRBV28 and TRBJ2-3; 7 bases map to TRBD2. The CDR3 consists of 14 residues. The germline CDR1 and CDR2 sequences are MDHEN and SYDVKM. The trim removed 6 bases at V and 5 bases at J, leaving 8 bases unmatched.

This clone was detected once. The chain is built from TRBV6-5 and TRBJ2-7; D is perhaps TRBD1 (5 bases). Germline V CDR1 and CDR2: MNHEY, SVGAGI. The CDR3 is made up of 15 amino acids. The V end was cut by 2 bases, the J end by 3 bases, with 14 bases between. As DNA, the CDR3 is TGTGCCAGCAGTTACGGGCAGGGTGGTGGCTACGAGCAGTACTTC. It translates to CASSYGQGGGYEQYF.

A remark on this clone: The junction does not match germline at one end; this may be a read error. The chain couples TRBV28 to TRBJ2-1; tentatively, D is TRBD2 (5 bases). The length of the CDR3 is 13 residues. Germline V gene data show CDR1 as MDHEN and CDR2 as SYDVKM. For the CDR3, the DNA is TGTGCCAGCAGGAGACTACCAAACAAGGAGCAGTTCTTC. This encodes CASRRLPNKEQFF.

The chain couples TRBV9 to TRBJ2-3; the D gene is possibly TRBD2 (6 bases). The germline CDR1 and CDR2 sequences are SGDLS and YYNGEE. Trimming shortened V by 0 bases and J by 0 bases, and 14 bases separated the two germline ends. The CDR3 sequence is 17 residues long. In DNA, the CDR3 is TGTGCCAGCAGCGTAGAGGTCCTAGCGCCCAGCACAGATACGCAGTATTTT. Translated: CASSVEVLAPSTDTQYF.

J is TRBJ1-3 and V is TRBV5-6; TRBD1 matches 9 bases. The trim removed 2 bases at V and 3 bases at J, leaving 3 bases unmatched. This CDR3 contains 15 residues. In germline, CDR1 is SGHDT, CDR2 YYEEEE. CDR3 DNA sequence: TGTGCCAGCAGCTTACAGGGGGCACGTGGAAACACCATATATTTT. This sequence encodes CASSLQGARGNTIYF.

The chain joins TRBV4-2 to TRBJ2-7; 7 bases match TRBD2. V lost 4 bases and J lost 0; bases outside the gene matches: 3. CDR3 length equals 14 residues. Germline V gene lookup returns CDR1 LGHNA and CDR2 YNFKEQ. The CDR3 bases are TGTGCCAGCAGCCCGCTAGCGGACTCCTACGAGCAGTACTTC. This translates into CASSPLADSYEQYF.

This chain's CDR3 is CASSERDSSYNEQFF. DNA for the CDR3: TGTGCCAGCAGTGAACGGGATAGCTCCTACAATGAGCAGTTCTTC. The chain carries TRBV6-1 and TRBJ2-1; possibly TRBD2 for D (5 bases). Germline V gives CDR1 MNHNS, CDR2 SASEGT. The V end lost 2 bases, the J end lost 0 bases, and 8 bases lay between the germline ends. The CDR3 sequence is 15 residues long.

The chain links TRBV5-1 to TRBJ1-1; a weak D match, TRBD1 (5 bases). Germline CDR1 SGHRS, CDR2 YFSETQ. Deletions cut 4 bases from V and 4 bases from J, with 17 bases between. This CDR3 spans 15 amino acids. CDR3 sequence (DNA): TGCGCCAGCAGCCTCCCCGGGGGGGTATTCACTGAAGCTTTCTTT. Amino acids: CASSLPGGVFTEAFF.